This T cell receptor beta chain was identified during a study of T cells after yellow fever vaccination (dated by TCRdb to the late 2010s). In terms of the full investigation: The SMART-Seq v4 Ultra Low Input RNA kit was used to prepare libraries from fractions with low cell numbers. Blood samples were taken at several timepoints before and after primary and secondary immunization, and bulk PBMC replicates and cell subsets were isolated. Two healthy male donors made up the cohort, one aged 18 to 29 years and the other aged 30 to 40 years. To follow T-cell clones before and after primary and booster YFV17D yellow fever vaccination, bulk TCR alpha and beta repertoires were sequenced over time.

Study-wide findings and limitations: A small share of clonotypes occurred in both CD4 and CD8 compartments, likely arising from convergent recombination. The secondary T-cell response was weaker than the primary response but faster, peaking on day 5 instead of day 15. Most clones expanded after primary vaccination were re-detected after the booster (around 96% of CD4 and more than 70% of CD8), suggesting broad memory maintenance. Computational filtering was required because FACS-sorted repertoires could contain abundant contaminating clonotypes from the bulk population. The study included only two donors, which limits how far the findings can be generalized.

On this clonotype itself: It has no known antigen specificity. No much larger clone is present one base from it, and per-base qualities are unavailable.

From a lookup of the germline V gene, CDR1 and CDR2 are SGHTA and FQGTGA. The CDR3 holds 15 amino acids from the cysteine to the phenylalanine. Left in the record is the CDR3 DNA by itself, 45 bases read in frame from the first base. The V end gives up 5 bases and the J end 4 bases, leaving 7 bases in the junction not matched to a gene. TCR cDNA was synthesized by 5'RACE template switching, which introduced a universal primer site and unique molecular identifiers. Priming for cDNA synthesis came from both the TCR alpha and TCR beta constant segments. Libraries were amplified in two PCR steps, with sample barcodes and sequencing adapters added in the second step. Sequencing of libraries was done on Illumina HiSeq 2500 (2x100 bp) or NovaSeq (2x150 bp). The paper's processing steps were these. Reads were demultiplexed and collapsed into UMI consensus sequences with MIGEC, and V(D)J alignment was performed with MiXCR. Vaccine-responding clonotypes were defined with edgeR using replicate PBMC samples, requiring FDR below 0.01 and a log2 fold change above 5 up to day 15. Bulk clonotypes were assigned CD4 or CD8 identity according to which sequenced CD4 or CD8 repertoire held them at higher abundance. Using fastp trimming at Q25 and MiXCR clonotype assembly, TCRdb reanalyzed the public sequencing data and kept in-frame beta chains. Identical CDR3 protein sequences are pooled into one entry, listed with their most common genes and DNA. The V and J calls reflect TCRdb's pipeline rather than the authors' work. For this sample the table gives 620,000 or so distinct CDR3 sequences, of which less than 20% were detected only once. The ten biggest clones cover around a sixth of the sample.

Interpreted using the paper, the treatment or condition label stands for: live attenuated yellow fever vaccine strain. At each blood-draw timepoint, two biological replicates of bulk PBMCs were collected. A standard Ficoll-Paque protocol was used to isolate PBMCs from peripheral blood. TriZol was used to extract RNA from bulk PBMCs, from CD4 and CD8 fractions, and from dextramer-positive and dextramer-negative fractions. The sample was PBMCs, taken about 5 days after the first yellow fever vaccination. This receptor was identified in a man aged 18 to 30 who received the YFV17D yellow fever vaccine. The chain links TRBV7-3 with TRBJ2-1, with TRBD1 matching 8 junction bases. CDR3 sequence: CASSPRDRRYNEQFF. Here is the DNA: TGTGCCAGCAGCCCAAGGGACAGGCGATACAATGAGCAGTTCTTC.